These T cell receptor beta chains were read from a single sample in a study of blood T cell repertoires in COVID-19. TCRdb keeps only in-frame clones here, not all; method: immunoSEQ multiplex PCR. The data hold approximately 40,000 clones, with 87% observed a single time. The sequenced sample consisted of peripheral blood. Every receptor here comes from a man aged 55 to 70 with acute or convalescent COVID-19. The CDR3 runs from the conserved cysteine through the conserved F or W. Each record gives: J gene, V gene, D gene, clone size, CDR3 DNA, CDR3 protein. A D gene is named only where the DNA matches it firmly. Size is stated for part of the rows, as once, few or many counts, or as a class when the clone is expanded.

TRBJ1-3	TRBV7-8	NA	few	TGTGCCAGCAGCTTATCCGGTGGAGACTCTGGAAACACCATATATTTT	CASSLSGGDSGNTIYF
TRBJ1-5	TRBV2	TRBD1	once	TGTGCCAGCCGGGACAGGGACAGCAATCAGCCCCAGCATTTT	CASRDRDSNQPQHF
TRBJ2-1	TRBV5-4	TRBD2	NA	TGTGCCAGCAGCCGCGGGCTAGCGGTCCTCGGAGGCGATGAGCAGTTCTTC	CASSRGLAVLGGDEQFF
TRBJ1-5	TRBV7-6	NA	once	TGTGCCAGCAGCTTAGTAGGGGGGGATCAGCCCCAGCATTTT	CASSLVGGDQPQHF
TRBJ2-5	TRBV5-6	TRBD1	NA	TGTGCCAGCAGCTGGAGACGGACAGGGGGAGAGACCCAGTACTTC	CASSWRRTGGETQYF
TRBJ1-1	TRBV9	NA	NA	TGTGCCAGCAGCCCCGAGGGGGGGCTGGCTGAAGCTTTCTTT	CASSPEGGLAEAFF
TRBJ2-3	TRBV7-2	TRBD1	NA	TGTGCCAGCAGCTTAGGATCCAGGGGGCGCTCAGATACGCAGTATTTT	CASSLGSRGRSDTQYF
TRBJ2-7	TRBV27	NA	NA	TGTGCCAGCAGCCCCGTCGGGGGGCTCTACGAGCAGTACTTC	CASSPVGGLYEQYF
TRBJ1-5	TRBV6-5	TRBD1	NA	TGTGCCATCACTGGGGGACAGGGTAAGGGACAGCATTTT	CAITGGQGKGQHF
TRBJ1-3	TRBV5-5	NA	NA	TGTGCCAGCCGCCTCCGACAGGCCCACTCTGGAAACACCATATATTTT	CASRLRQAHSGNTIYF
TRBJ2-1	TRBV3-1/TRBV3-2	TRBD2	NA	TGTGCCAGCAGCCGACAGCCAGGTGGCCTAGCGGGAGTGTCAGAGGTCGGCAATGAGCAGTTCTTC	CASSRQPGGLAGVSEVGNEQFF
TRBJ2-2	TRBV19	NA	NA	TGTGCCAGTACCCCCAGAGGAGGGATGACGGGGACCGGGGAGCTGTTTTTT	CASTPRGGMTGTGELFF